The T cell receptor beta chain described here comes from a study of blood T cell repertoires in COVID-19. Study-level background: COVID-19 samples, acute and convalescent, were from the United States, Italy and Spain. Nucleic acid was either cDNA or gDNA, and it came from T cells, B-cell-depleted T cells, or PBMCs.

How the authors handled the data: Scientists estimated how many nucleated cells there were by amplifying reference gene primers. Generated by immunoSEQ multiplex PCR, the TCRdb table keeps only in-frame clones and is missing some. The V and J calls and clone size are taken from that table; D and trimming were inferred from the DNA. The profile shows around 60,000 clones, 86% of them singletons. CDR3 size: 14 residues. Per the germline V gene, CDR1 is MGHRA and CDR2 is YSYEKL. Germline trimming cut 4 bases from V and 3 bases from J; bases unmatched to any gene: 6. This chain uses TRBV4-1 with TRBJ2-7; TRBD1 matches at 7 bases. The specimen sequenced was peripheral blood. The receptor's source is a human donor in a cohort sampled during active COVID-19. CDR3 loop: CASSRGQVNYEQYF. DNA for the CDR3: TGCGCCAGCAGCCGCGGACAGGTGAACTACGAGCAGTACTTC.